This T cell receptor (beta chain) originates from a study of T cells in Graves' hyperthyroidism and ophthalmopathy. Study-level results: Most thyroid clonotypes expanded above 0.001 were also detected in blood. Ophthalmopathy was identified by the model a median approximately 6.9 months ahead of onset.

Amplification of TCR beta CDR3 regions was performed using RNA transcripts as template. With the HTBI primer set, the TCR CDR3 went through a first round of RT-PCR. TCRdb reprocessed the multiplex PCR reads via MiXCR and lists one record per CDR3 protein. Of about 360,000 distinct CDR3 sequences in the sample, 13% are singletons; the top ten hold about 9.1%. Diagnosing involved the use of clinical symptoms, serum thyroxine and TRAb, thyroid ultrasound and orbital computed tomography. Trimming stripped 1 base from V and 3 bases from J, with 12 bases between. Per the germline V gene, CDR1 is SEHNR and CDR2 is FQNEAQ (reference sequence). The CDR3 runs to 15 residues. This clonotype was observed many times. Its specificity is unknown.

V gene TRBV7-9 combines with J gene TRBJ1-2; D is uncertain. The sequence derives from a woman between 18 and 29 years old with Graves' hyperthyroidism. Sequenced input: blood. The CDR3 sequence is CASSLGGNGDYGYTF. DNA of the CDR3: TGTGCCAGCAGCTTAGGAGGAAACGGGGACTATGGCTACACCTTC.